This T cell receptor beta chain originates from a study of shared clonotypes between healthy human individuals. Study-level points and caveats: Memory subsets had estimated richness that was generally smaller than that of naive subsets.

Details on this clone: Its specificity is unknown.

Looked up from germline, CDR1 is SNHLY and CDR2 is FYNNEI. The CDR3 is made up of 15 amino acids. V trimming: 4 bases; J trimming: 0 bases; junction bases outside the gene matches: 4. Several immunoSEQ plates held equal portions of the genomic DNA taken from each subset. TCRdb keeps only in-frame clones here, not all; method: immunoSEQ multiplex PCR. The data contain approximately 97,000 clones, about 68% of them singletons. The rearrangement links TRBV2 to TRBJ2-3; 7 positions match TRBD1. The receptor was isolated from a young man in good health. The source material was memory CD8+ T cells sorted from blood. Subset described: CD45RO+ cells pooled with CCR7-negative TemRA cells. Here the CDR3 DNA reads TGTGCCAGCAGTGCCGGGACAGCCAGCACAGATACGCAGTATTTT. It translates to CASSAGTASTDTQYF. The whole variable domain, remainder taken from reference TRBV2 and TRBJ2-3, is EPEVTQTPSHQVTQMGQEVILRCVPISNHLYFYWYRQILGQKVEFLVSFYNNEISEKSEIFDDQFSVERPDGSNFTLKIRSTKLEDSAMYFCASSAGTASTDTQYFGPGTRLTVL.